The 4 T cell receptor beta chains reported below all come from one sample, sequenced in a study of CD8 T cells in ankylosing spondylitis. TCRdb used MiXCR to reprocess the 5' RACE reads, holding one entry per CDR3 protein. The sample contains 150,000 to 200,000 distinct CDR3 sequences, around 32% of which appear only once. Sequences were obtained from synovial fluid, either unsorted or a sorted T cell fraction (not recorded which). The receptor set was obtained from a male donor with ankylosing spondylitis.

The chain has TRBV7-9 and TRBJ2-4; 8 bases fit TRBD2. Germline V lookup: CDR1 SEHNR, CDR2 FQNEAQ (reference sequence). V lost 5 bases and J lost 8; bases outside the gene matches: 17. CDR3 size: 17 residues. CDR3 residues: CASSPLAGPPLRDIQYF. The CDR3 bases are TGTGCCAGCAGCCCTTTAGCGGGACCACCCTTGAGAGACATTCAGTACTTC.

Concerning this clonotype: Its ends do not fully match the called genes, so a read error is possible. The chain uses TRBV20-1 and TRBJ2-7; 8 nucleotides align to TRBD2. Germline CDR1 reads DFQATT; CDR2 reads SNEGSKA (reference sequence). This CDR3 has 15 amino acids. CDR3 DNA: TGCAGTGCCAAGCGCGTGGGGACTAGTCTACACGAGAAGTACTTC. Translating gives CSAKRVGTSLHEKYF.

The chain links TRBV12-3 or TRBV12-4 to TRBJ2-1; 7 nucleotides agree with TRBD1. V dropped 6 bases and J dropped 14; count of bases not matched to a gene: 10. The CDR3 sequence is 12 residues long. The CDR3 spells CASSLTGLSEFF. The CDR3 nucleotides are TGTGCCAGCAGCTTGACAGGGCTATCGGAGTTCTTC.

This clonotype was observed a handful of times. CDR3 nucleotides: TGTGCCAGCAGCGCGCGGGACGGCTCCTACCGATTGAACACTGAAGCTTTCTTT. Amino acids: CASSARDGSYRLNTEAFF. The genes are TRBV7-6 and TRBJ1-1; D might be TRBD1 (5 bases). The V and J ends lost 5 bases and 0 bases respectively, with 22 bases between them. The CDR3 runs 18 residues. Germline V gene lookup returns CDR1 SGHVS and CDR2 FNYEAQ.